A selection of T cell receptor beta chains follows, all from one sample in a study of cytomegalovirus exposure and HLA in healthy donors. The repertoire was sequenced with immunoSEQ multiplex PCR; TCRdb's copy has only in-frame clones and lacks some. The repertoire has about 270,000 clones, around 65% of them found once; the top ten carry 2% to 2.5%. What was sequenced was PBMCs. The source of these receptors is a female donor in good health and CMV-seronegative. The CDR3 runs from the conserved cysteine through the conserved F or W. The D gene is left open where the match is weak. A row's size may be missing; if present it is once, few, many or a size class.

cdr3_nt cdr3_aa j_call clone_size v_call d_call
TGTGCCAGCAGCCTAGGACTAGCCCGTGGGGATGAGCAGTTCTTC CASSLGLARGDEQFF TRBJ2-1 - TRBV7-3 TRBD2
TGTGCCAGCAGCTTAGTGGGAGGAGAGACCCAGTACTTC CASSLVGGETQYF TRBJ2-5 - TRBV11-3 -
TGTGCCAGCAGTGAAGAGGAGGGGGCGGGATCCTACGAGCAGTACTTC CASSEEEGAGSYEQYF TRBJ2-7 - TRBV6-1 -
TGTGCCATCAGTGATCCGGGACAGGGGGCCGGTGGCTACACCTTC CAISDPGQGAGGYTF TRBJ1-2 few TRBV10-3 TRBD1
TGTGCCAGCAGTTTATTACAGGGGGCGAGCGGCTACACCTTC CASSLLQGASGYTF TRBJ1-2 - TRBV28 TRBD1
TGTGCCAGCAGCGTAAACGGCGGGAGAACCTACGAGCAGTACTTC CASSVNGGRTYEQYF TRBJ2-7 - TRBV9 TRBD2
TGCAGCGTTGAAGGGACTAGCGGTGCTACTAGGCAGTTCTTC CSVEGTSGATRQFF TRBJ2-1 - TRBV29-1 TRBD2
TGCGCCAGCAGTGAGCCTGGGGGGATCTATTCACCCCTCCACTTT CASSEPGGIYSPLHF TRBJ1-6 once TRBV10-1 -
TGTGCCAGCAGTGAAAGGTTACGAGGGACTAGCGGGAGAGGGTACTTC CASSERLRGTSGRGYF TRBJ2-4 - TRBV6-1 TRBD2
TGTGCTAGTGGTTTGCCTGACAGGGTCGTCTACGAGCAGTACTTC CASGLPDRVVYEQYF TRBJ2-7 - TRBV12-5 TRBD1
TGTGCCATAGGACAGGGTATTGCCTACGAGCAGTACTTC CAIGQGIAYEQYF TRBJ2-7 few TRBV10-3 TRBD1
TGTGCCAGCAGCCGATTTCAGGGGGCAGATGGCTACACCTTC CASSRFQGADGYTF TRBJ1-2 - TRBV9 TRBD1
TGTGCCAGCAGCTTCGAGGGGGACACCTCCTACGAGCAGTACTTC CASSFEGDTSYEQYF TRBJ2-7 - TRBV11-2 -
TGTGCCAGCAGCGTCACCTTAGCGGGCGGCAATACCTACAATGAGCAGTTCTTC CASSVTLAGGNTYNEQFF TRBJ2-1 - TRBV9 TRBD2
TGTGCCAGTAGTCCTACCATAGCGGGAGGAACCGGGGAGCTGTTTTTT CASSPTIAGGTGELFF TRBJ2-2 once TRBV19 TRBD2
TGCGCCAGCAGCCTCCTAGACAGGGGGTCGTCCACCGGGGAGCTGTTTTTT CASSLLDRGSSTGELFF TRBJ2-2 - TRBV5-1 TRBD1
TGTGCCAGCAGTTCCGGACAGAATCAGCCCCAGCATTTT CASSSGQNQPQHF TRBJ1-5 - TRBV5-4 -
TGCAGCGTTGAAGTGTGGTTAGCGGGAGGGTTGGCCACAGATACGCAGTATTTT CSVEVWLAGGLATDTQYF TRBJ2-3 - TRBV29-1 TRBD2
TGTGCCAGCAGCGCCGCCTACTCTGGGGCCAACGTCCTGACTTTC CASSAAYSGANVLTF TRBJ2-6 - TRBV2 -
TGTGCCAGCTCATTAACGGCAGGGGAGAGCACTGAAGCTTTCTTT CASSLTAGESTEAFF TRBJ1-1 once TRBV18 -
TGTGCCAGCAGTTATGGTCCGGTTACCGGGGAGCTGTTTTTT CASSYGPVTGELFF TRBJ2-2 - TRBV6-5 -
TGTGCCAGCAGCTCCGGGACTAGCGGGAATACGCAGTATTTT CASSSGTSGNTQYF TRBJ2-3 - TRBV9 TRBD2
TGTGCCTGGAGTACCCTGCGGACTGAAGCTTTCTTT CAWSTLRTEAFF TRBJ1-1 few TRBV30 -
TGTGCCAGCAGTTTAAGTGGGGGGTGGACGGGGCCTTCACCAGAGCAGTTCTTC CASSLSGGWTGPSPEQFF TRBJ2-1 - TRBV28 -
TGTGCCAGCAGCGTAGGGTCACAGGGTACGAACTATGGCCACACCTTC CASSVGSQGTNYGHTF TRBJ1-2 - TRBV9 -
TGTGCCAGTAGTATCCCGACAGGGGAACTCACCTACGAGCAGTACTTC CASSIPTGELTYEQYF TRBJ2-7 - TRBV19 TRBD1
TGTGCCAGTTCCCAGATGGGCGGGGAGCAAGAGACCCAGTACTTC CASSQMGGEQETQYF TRBJ2-5 - TRBV7-3 -
TGTGCCAGCAGTAGCGTTAACTCAAACAATGAGCAGTTCTTC CASSSVNSNNEQFF TRBJ2-1 once TRBV10-3 -